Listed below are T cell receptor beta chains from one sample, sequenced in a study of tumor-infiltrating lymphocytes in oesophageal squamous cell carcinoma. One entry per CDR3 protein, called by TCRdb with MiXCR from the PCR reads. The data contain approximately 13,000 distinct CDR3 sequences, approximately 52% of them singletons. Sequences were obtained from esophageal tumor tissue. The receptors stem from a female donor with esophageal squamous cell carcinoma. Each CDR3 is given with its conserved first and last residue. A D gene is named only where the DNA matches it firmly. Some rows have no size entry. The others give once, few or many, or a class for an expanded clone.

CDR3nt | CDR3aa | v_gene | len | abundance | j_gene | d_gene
TGTGCCACCAAAAGAACCGGGACCCCCTACAATGAGCAGTTCTTC | CATKRTGTPYNEQFF | TRBV6-8 | 15 | . | TRBJ2-1 | .
TGTGCCAGCAGTTACCAGCGGAGCACAGATACGCAGTATTTT | CASSYQRSTDTQYF | TRBV12-3/TRBV12-4 | 14 | . | TRBJ2-3 | .
TGTGCCAGCAGCGTAGAGGGGGACTACGATAACACAGATACGCAGTATTTT | CASSVEGDYDNTDTQYF | TRBV9 | 17 | few | TRBJ2-3 | .
TGTGCCAGCAGCTTAGCGGCAGGAACCCACGAGCAGTACTTC | CASSLAAGTHEQYF | TRBV7-9 | 14 | . | TRBJ2-7 | .
TGTGCCAGCAGGTTCCAGGGAGCCTACGAGCAGTACTTC | CASRFQGAYEQYF | TRBV27 | 13 | . | TRBJ2-7 | .
TGTGCCAGCAATTCCGGACAGGGAAAGGCTTTCTTT | CASNSGQGKAFF | TRBV6-1 | 12 | many | TRBJ1-1 | TRBD1
TGTGCCAGCAGCTTGGCGGGACCCACAGATACGCAGTATTTT | CASSLAGPTDTQYF | TRBV7-3 | 14 | once | TRBJ2-3 | .
TGTGCCAGCAGCATGTGGGGGTTATCGGTTATTAATGAAAAACTGTTTTTT | CASSMWGLSVINEKLFF | TRBV5-6 | 17 | once | TRBJ1-4 | .
TGTGCCAGCAGCCTCCGGACAGGGCCTTACTCCTACGAGCAGTACTTC | CASSLRTGPYSYEQYF | TRBV7-6 | 16 | . | TRBJ2-7 | TRBD1
TGTGCCAGCAGCCTCCGGGACGGAGTCAATGAGCAGTTCTTC | CASSLRDGVNEQFF | TRBV7-8 | 14 | . | TRBJ2-1 | .
TGTGCCAGCAGTCGATGGGCAGGGAACAATCAGCCCCAGCATTTT | CASSRWAGNNQPQHF | TRBV12-3/TRBV12-4 | 15 | . | TRBJ1-5 | .
TGTGCCAGCAGCGTGCAGGGTTACACCGGGGAGCTGTACTTC | CASSVQGYTGELYF | TRBV11-2 | 14 | few | TRBJ2-7 | .
TGTGCCAGCAGCTTCTACGGGACAGGGGGCGTCGGGGAGCTGTTTTTT | CASSFYGTGGVGELFF | TRBV5-3 | 16 | . | TRBJ2-2 | TRBD1
TGTGCCAGCAGTTTTTTGCTAGCGGGAGGGCCTAATGAGCAGTTCTTC | CASSFLLAGGPNEQFF | TRBV12-3/TRBV12-4 | 16 | . | TRBJ2-1 | TRBD2
TGTGCCAGCTCACCACCAGGCGGGGGCAAAAACATTCAGTACTTC | CASSPPGGGKNIQYF | TRBV18 | 15 | many | TRBJ2-4 | TRBD2
TGTGCCAGCAGACCTACTAGCGGGGGGGTCCACGAGCAGTACTTC | CASRPTSGGVHEQYF | TRBV7-3 | 15 | . | TRBJ2-7 | TRBD2
TGTGCCAGCAGTTACTCGTTCGCAGACAATCAGCCCCAGCATTTT | CASSYSFADNQPQHF | TRBV6-6 | 15 | medium-sized | TRBJ1-5 | .
TGTGCCAGCAGCCTAAGACGGAATGGCTACACCTTC | CASSLRRNGYTF | TRBV5-6 | 12 | . | TRBJ1-2 | .
TGTGCCAGCCGCCGGACTAGCAACACCGGGGAGCTGTATTTT | CASRRTSNTGELYF | TRBV7-2 | 14 | . | TRBJ2-3 | TRBD2
TGTGCCATCAGTGACGGACAGGGGGCGGTAGGGCCCCAGCATTTT | CAISDGQGAVGPQHF | TRBV10-3 | 15 | . | TRBJ1-5 | TRBD1
TGTGCCAGCAGCTTAGGCGTAGGGGGGGGTCGGGAGACCCAGTACTTC | CASSLGVGGGRETQYF | TRBV7-9 | 16 | many | TRBJ2-5 | .
TGTGCCAGCAGTTCAGACAGGGGTCGGGGCAATGAGCAGTTCTTC | CASSSDRGRGNEQFF | TRBV7-9 | 15 | many | TRBJ2-1 | TRBD1
TGTGCCAGCAGCCCCCGACGTGACTCCTACGAGCAGTACTTC | CASSPRRDSYEQYF | TRBV7-2 | 14 | . | TRBJ2-7 | .
TGTGCCAGCAGTGATGGGCTAGCGGGGTTCTTCACCGGGGAGCTGTTTTTT | CASSDGLAGFFTGELFF | TRBV2 | 17 | few | TRBJ2-2 | TRBD2
TGTGCCAGCAGTTCCCCCGGGACAGGGACCGGGGAGCTGTTTTTT | CASSSPGTGTGELFF | TRBV6-2/TRBV6-3 | 15 | many | TRBJ2-2 | TRBD1
TGTGCCAGCAGCCCCCAAGGAGCATCAAAGGATGGCTACACCTTC | CASSPQGASKDGYTF | TRBV7-7 | 15 | . | TRBJ1-2 | .
TGTGCCAGCAGCCCCGAGACTAGCGGCTACGAGCAGTACTTC | CASSPETSGYEQYF | TRBV12-3/TRBV12-4 | 14 | large | TRBJ2-7 | TRBD2
TGTGCCAGCAGTGGAGGACAGGGTATGAATCAGCCCCAGCATTTT | CASSGGQGMNQPQHF | TRBV6-1 | 15 | many | TRBJ1-5 | TRBD1
TGTGCCAGCAGCTTAGAGGGCGGGAGCTACAATGAGCAGTACTTC | CASSLEGGSYNEQYF | TRBV7-3 | 15 | . | TRBJ2-7 | TRBD2
TGTGCCAGCAGTTACTCAGGGACTAGCGGCCCCACTAGCACAGATACGCAGTATTTT | CASSYSGTSGPTSTDTQYF | TRBV6-6 | 19 | . | TRBJ2-3 | TRBD2
TGTGCCAGCAGCCTAGGCGGAGGGGAGGGGAGATTCGAAGGACAAGAGACCCAGTACTTC | CASSLGGGEGRFEGQETQYF | TRBV7-9 | 20 | . | TRBJ2-5 | TRBD2
TGTGCCAGCAGTTACTCTCCTGGCCTCGGGACACATAACAATGAGCAGTTCTTC | CASSYSPGLGTHNNEQFF | TRBV6-6 | 18 | . | TRBJ2-1 | .
TGTGCCAGCAGTGAAAAACTTGGGGGGGAGGGGACAGATACGCAGTATTTT | CASSEKLGGEGTDTQYF | TRBV6-1 | 17 | few | TRBJ2-3 | TRBD2
TGTGCCAGCAGGGGTCCTCTAAGCACAGATACGCAGTATTTT | CASRGPLSTDTQYF | TRBV7-2 | 14 | . | TRBJ2-3 | .
TGTGCCAGCAGCTTAGGGGAGCTTGAGCAGTTCTTC | CASSLGELEQFF | TRBV7-2 | 12 | few | TRBJ2-1 | .
TGTGCCAGCAGTTTAGCGGGCACGGAAAAACTGTTTTTT | CASSLAGTEKLFF | TRBV12-3/TRBV12-4 | 13 | many | TRBJ1-4 | .
TGTGCCAGCAGCGTAGAGGTGGGGTCCTACGAGCAGTACTTC | CASSVEVGSYEQYF | TRBV9 | 14 | many | TRBJ2-7 | .
TGTGCCAGCAGCCAAGACAGGGGCGTTCGTGAAGCTTTCTTT | CASSQDRGVREAFF | TRBV7-2 | 14 | few | TRBJ1-1 | TRBD1
TGTGCCAGCAGTTTAAGAGGCCAGGGGGCCAACGTCCTGACTTTC | CASSLRGQGANVLTF | TRBV12-3/TRBV12-4 | 15 | . | TRBJ2-6 | .
TGTGCCAGCAGACTCGGGACAGCGACGGCGCAGTACTTC | CASRLGTATAQYF | TRBV28 | 13 | once | TRBJ2-5 | TRBD1
TGTGCCAGCAGCCTGGACAGGGACTCCTACGAGCAGTACTTC | CASSLDRDSYEQYF | TRBV7-3 | 14 | . | TRBJ2-7 | TRBD1
TGTGCCAGCATTACAGCGAATTCCTACAATGAGCAGTACTTC | CASITANSYNEQYF | TRBV2 | 14 | . | TRBJ2-4 | .
TGTGCCATCAGGGACAGGGAGGGTGAAAAACTGTTTTTT | CAIRDREGEKLFF | TRBV10-3 | 13 | once | TRBJ1-4 | TRBD1
TGTGCCAGCAGCTCAACGTCGACTTTC | CASSSTSTF | TRBV7-6 | 9 | . | TRBJ2-4 | .
TGTGCCAGCAGCTTCTGGACTAGCGGGAGGTACGAGCAGTACTTC | CASSFWTSGRYEQYF | TRBV7-2 | 15 | . | TRBJ2-7 | TRBD2
TGTGCCAGCAGCTTATCCCCAAAGGCGGTTAGGACAGATACGCAGTATTTT | CASSLSPKAVRTDTQYF | TRBV7-6 | 17 | . | TRBJ2-3 | .
TGCGCCAGCACCACCGAAATAGGTGCCGTGAATACGCAGTATTTT | CASTTEIGAVNTQYF | TRBV5-1 | 15 | many | TRBJ2-3 | .
TGCGCCAGCAGCTTGTCAGGAACCGCCTACGAGCAGTACTTC | CASSLSGTAYEQYF | TRBV5-1 | 14 | many | TRBJ2-7 | .
TGTGCCAGCAGCTTAGTAGCGGGAGGGCTTGAGCAGTACTTC | CASSLVAGGLEQYF | TRBV7-8 | 14 | . | TRBJ2-7 | TRBD2
TGTGCCAGCAGATATCCGAGGGGCGGGAGCTACGAGCAGTACTTC | CASRYPRGGSYEQYF | TRBV6-9 | 15 | . | TRBJ2-7 | TRBD2
TGTGCCAGCAGCTCTACTAGCGGGAGCACCGGGGAGCTGTTTTTT | CASSSTSGSTGELFF | TRBV7-3 | 15 | . | TRBJ2-2 | TRBD2